The table lists the clone carrying this TCR beta chain with a few counts. Its specificity is not known. The source of the sample is a study of response to subunit inactivated influenza vaccine. Whole-study findings and limits: Authors suggested few new T cells are recruited by each seasonal influenza vaccination.

Trimming took 5 bases from V and 4 from J; bases not matched to a gene: 8. This CDR3 is 14 amino acids long. Per germline, CDR1 DFQATT and CDR2 SNEGSKA (reference sequence). From the RT-PCR reads, TCRdb called clonotypes with MiXCR, one entry per CDR3 protein. The repertoire holds 250,000 to 350,000 distinct CDR3 sequences, around 22% seen once, with about 9.3% in the top ten. The material sequenced was PBMCs from blood, taken about 20 months after vaccination. This clonotype was obtained from a man aged 45-69 years who received an inactivated influenza vaccine. The genes are TRBV20-1 and TRBJ2-1; 7 nucleotides match TRBD2. CDR3 in amino acids: CSAYSGKAYNEQFF. CDR3 bases: TGCAGTGCTTACAGCGGGAAGGCTTACAATGAGCAGTTCTTC.